These 32 T cell receptor beta chains were sequenced from one sample in a study of blood T cell repertoires in COVID-19. Clones were read by immunoSEQ multiplex PCR, and TCRdb kept only the in-frame ones, dropping some. Among over 130,000 clones listed, approximately 86% were seen once. The sequencing sample was made of peripheral blood. These receptors were collected from a woman in her sixties with active or convalescent COVID-19.

The chain has TRBV7-8 and TRBJ2-7, with TRBD1 identical over 9 bases. Germline values: CDR1 SGHVS, CDR2 FQNEAQ. The CDR3 length is 14 residues. J was trimmed by 2 bases and V by 7 bases; bases with no gene match: 6. DNA of the CDR3: TGTGCCAGCACCACACGGACAGGGGCCTACGAGCAGTACTTC. Translated: CASTTRTGAYEQYF.

The chain has TRBV19 and TRBJ1-6, with 9 bases matching TRBD1. The CDR3 contains 15 residues. V dropped 7 bases and J dropped 10; count of bases not matched to a gene: 11. Germline CDR1 is LNHDA and CDR2 is SQIVND (reference sequence). The DNA for the CDR3 is TGTGCCAGTAACCCCACGACAGGGGGAGGGTCACCCCTCCACTTT. Protein: CASNPTTGGGSPLHF. Variable domain in full (rest from reference TRBV19 and TRBJ1-6): DGGITQSPKYLFRKEGQNVTLSCEQNLNHDAMYWYRQDPGQGLRLIYYSQIVNDFQKGDIAEGYSVSREKKESFPLTVTSAQKNPTAFYLCASNPTTGGGSPLHFGNGTRLTVT.

The genes are TRBV24-1 and TRBJ2-7, with D maybe TRBD1 (6 bases). Trimming took off 1 base at V and 0 bases at J, with 9 bases between the two ends. The CDR3 spans 15 residues. Germline CDR1 KGHDR, CDR2 SFDVKD. The CDR3 loop reads CATSDFRDNSYEQYF. CDR3 in DNA: TGTGCCACCAGTGATTTCCGGGACAACTCCTACGAGCAGTACTTC.

CDR3 loop: CASSPGTYSTDTQYF. Here the CDR3 DNA reads TGCGCCAGCAGCCCTGGGACATACTCCACAGATACGCAGTATTTT. The rearrangement joins TRBV5-1 to TRBJ2-3, with D perhaps TRBD1 (6 bases). This CDR3 contains 15 residues. The ends were cut back, 4 bases at V and 2 bases at J, with 14 bases in the middle. Germline V CDR1 and CDR2: SGHRS, YFSETQ.

The chain recombines TRBV3-1 (or the pseudogene TRBV3-2) with TRBJ1-1; 12 bases line up with TRBD1. V lost 4 bases to trimming and J lost 10 bases; unmatched junction nucleotides: 10. The CDR3 contains 15 residues. Germline V gene data show CDR1 as LGHDT and CDR2 as YNNKEL (reference sequence). The CDR3 nucleotides are TGTGCCAGCAGCCTGTCGGGACAGGGGGCGAGAGGAGCTTTCTTT. Protein sequence: CASSLSGQGARGAFF.

In this sample, this clone turned up a few times. The CDR3 sequence: CASSLEVLNSPLHF. The CDR3, as DNA: TGTGCCAGCTCACTCGAGGTCCTGAATTCACCCCTCCACTTT. The J gene is TRBJ1-6, the V gene TRBV18; D call uncertain. The CDR3 runs to 14 residues. Germline CDR1 reads KGHSH; CDR2 reads LQKENI. The V end lost 4 bases, the J end lost 7 bases, and 11 bases lay between the germline ends.

This clone was counted a single time. The chain carries TRBV18 and TRBJ2-5, with 13 bases lining up with TRBD2. This CDR3 is 15 amino acids long. Germline loops: CDR1 KGHSH, CDR2 LQKENI. V gave up 6 bases and J gave up 1 base; unmatched junction bases: 2. CDR3 in amino acids: CASSRLAGGQETQYF. Here the CDR3 DNA reads TGTGCCAGCTCCAGACTAGCGGGGGGCCAAGAGACCCAGTACTTC.

V gene TRBV11-2 combines with J gene TRBJ2-2; 7 bases map to TRBD2. V trimming: 1 base; J trimming: 5 bases; junction bases outside the gene matches: 7. The CDR3 extends over 16 amino acids. The germline CDR1 and CDR2 sequences are SGHAT and FQNNGV. The CDR3 DNA reads as TGTGCCAGCAGCTTAGCGGCAGGGAGGGGTACCGGGGAGCTGTTTTTT. This translates into CASSLAAGRGTGELFF.

This clone was seen a single time. The chain uses TRBV19 and TRBJ1-1; 8 bases are a match to TRBD1. The germline V gene has CDR1 LNHDA and CDR2 SQIVND (reference sequence). The CDR3 consists of 14 residues. V lost 7 bases and J lost 4; bases outside the gene matches: 8. CDR3 loop: CASTRMDRATEAFF. DNA for the CDR3: TGTGCCAGTACTAGAATGGACAGGGCCACTGAAGCTTTCTTT.

The V and J genes are TRBV3-1 (or the pseudogene TRBV3-2) and TRBJ2-3, with TRBD1 matching 7 bases. Germline CDR1 LGHDT, CDR2 YNNKEL (reference sequence). Germline trimming cut 4 bases from V and 5 bases from J; bases unmatched to any gene: 6. The CDR3 covers 14 residues. CDR3 protein: CASSLTGVGDTQYF. CDR3 DNA sequence: TGTGCCAGCAGCCTAACAGGGGTGGGAGATACGCAGTATTTT.

The V call is TRBV6-5, the J call TRBJ2-3; the D gene is possibly TRBD1 (6 bases). The CDR3 is 16 residues long. The V gene's germline CDR1 is MNHEY and CDR2 SVGAGI. Deletions cut 2 bases from V and 0 bases from J, with 12 bases between. This chain's CDR3 is CASSYGWDTSTDTQYF. In DNA form, the CDR3 reads TGTGCCAGCAGTTACGGATGGGACACTAGCACAGATACGCAGTATTTT.

This clone appeared once. The gene calls are TRBV30 and TRBJ1-2, with 10 bases that match TRBD1. V lost 5 bases to trimming and J lost 7 bases; unmatched junction nucleotides: 7. CDR3 length: 13 amino acids. Looked up from germline, CDR1 is GTSNPN and CDR2 is SVGIG (reference sequence). Here the CDR3 DNA reads TGTGCCTGGGAGGGACAGGGGAAAATTGGCTACACCTTC. Its protein is CAWEGQGKIGYTF.

The rearrangement joins TRBV19 to TRBJ1-2; D is undetermined. This CDR3 has 16 residues. Germline loops: CDR1 LNHDA, CDR2 SQIVND (reference sequence). The V and J ends lost 3 bases and 7 bases respectively, with 21 bases between them. CDR3 loop: CASSMNEGRRFGGYTF. As DNA, the CDR3 is TGTGCCAGTAGTATGAACGAGGGAAGAAGGTTTGGTGGCTACACCTTC. The full variable domain, its missing parts supplied by reference TRBV19 and TRBJ1-2, is DGGITQSPKYLFRKEGQNVTLSCEQNLNHDAMYWYRQDPGQGLRLIYYSQIVNDFQKGDIAEGYSVSREKKESFPLTVTSAQKNPTAFYLCASSMNEGRRFGGYTFGSGTRLTVV.

V gene TRBV5-1 combines with J gene TRBJ2-2; tentative D call: TRBD2 (6 bases). CDR1 and CDR2 from the germline V gene are SGHRS and YFSETQ. V was pared by 0 bases and J by 5 bases, with 8 bases between. This CDR3 region has 14 residues. The CDR3 protein is CASSLDAGTGELFF. CDR3 DNA: TGCGCCAGCAGCTTGGATGCGGGAACCGGGGAGCTGTTTTTT.

The CDR3 sequence is CAIREGQEGGYTF. As DNA, the CDR3 is TGTGCCATCAGAGAAGGACAGGAGGGTGGCTACACCTTC. The rearrangement uses TRBV10-3 and TRBJ1-2, with TRBD1 matching 7 bases. Germline loops: CDR1 ENHRY, CDR2 SYGVKD. This CDR3 has 13 residues. The J segment lost 7 bases and the V segment lost 6 bases, leaving 8 bases of the junction unmatched.

The chain employs TRBV7-9 and TRBJ1-3; TRBD1 agrees at 9 bases. CDR1 is SEHNR and CDR2 is FQNEAQ in the germline V gene (reference sequence). The V gene end was trimmed by 6 bases and the J gene end by 2 bases; junction bases not matched to a gene: 2. This CDR3 has 14 residues. The CDR3 DNA reads as TGTGCCAGCAGTCGGACAGGGGCTGGAAACACCATATATTTT. Translated, it gives CASSRTGAGNTIYF.

The table lists this clone with a count of one. The gene calls are TRBV30 and TRBJ2-7; TRBD1 aligns across 9 bases. The CDR3 is made up of 14 amino acids. The trim removed 5 bases at V and 1 base at J, leaving 6 bases unmatched. Germline V lookup: CDR1 GTSNPN, CDR2 SVGIG (reference sequence). This chain's CDR3 is CAWATGQGSYEQYF. For the CDR3, the DNA is TGTGCCTGGGCCACGGGACAGGGATCCTACGAGCAGTACTTC.

V gene TRBV24-1 combines with J gene TRBJ2-1, with TRBD1 matching 10 bases. Trimming cost V 5 bases and J 6 bases; bases outside gene matches: 9. The CDR3 is made up of 16 amino acids. In germline, CDR1 is KGHDR, CDR2 SFDVKD. The CDR3: CATSGSGTGAPNEQFF. The CDR3, as DNA: TGTGCCACCAGTGGATCCGGGACAGGGGCCCCCAATGAGCAGTTCTTC.

In this sample, this clone turned up once. V is TRBV19 and J is TRBJ2-5; TRBD1 aligns across 7 bases. The CDR3 runs to 13 residues. The germline V gene encodes CDR1 LNHDA and CDR2 SQIVND (reference sequence). The trim removed 4 bases at V and 2 bases at J, leaving 1 base unmatched. The CDR3 nucleotides are TGTGCCAGTAGTACGGGACAGCAAGAGACCCAGTACTTC. This sequence encodes CASSTGQQETQYF. The complete variable domain, with remaining parts taken from reference TRBV19 and TRBJ2-5, reads DGGITQSPKYLFRKEGQNVTLSCEQNLNHDAMYWYRQDPGQGLRLIYYSQIVNDFQKGDIAEGYSVSREKKESFPLTVTSAQKNPTAFYLCASSTGQQETQYFGPGTRLLVL.

This clone was detected once. V gene TRBV12-3 or TRBV12-4 combines with J gene TRBJ1-4; D uncertain. V lost 6 bases and J lost 8, with 10 bases in between. CDR3 length: 12 residues. In DNA form, the CDR3 reads TGTGCCAGCAGCTGGAGCGGAGAAAAACTGTTTTTT. Translation gives CASSWSGEKLFF.

This clone has just one count. V is TRBV10-1 and J is TRBJ2-4; tentatively, D is TRBD2 (6 bases). Looked up from germline, CDR1 is WNHNN and CDR2 is SYGVQD (reference sequence). V shed 2 bases and J shed 9 bases, with 11 bases lying between them. The CDR3 covers 13 residues. The CDR3 loop reads CASSEQGGSIQYF. For the CDR3, the DNA is TGCGCCAGCAGTGAGCAGGGAGGTAGCATTCAGTACTTC.

This chain uses TRBV7-2 with TRBJ1-2; maybe TRBD1 (5 bases). The CDR3 contains 16 residues. In germline, CDR1 is SGHTA, CDR2 FQGNSA. Trimming pared 2 bases from V and 2 bases from J, leaving 15 bases between. The CDR3 nucleotides are TGTGCCAGCAGCTTACTAAGCGGGGCAGGGAACTATGGCTACACCTTC. Residues: CASSLLSGAGNYGYTF.

The chain combines TRBV18 with TRBJ2-2; 14 positions match TRBD2. The length of the CDR3 is 19 residues. Per the germline V gene, CDR1 is KGHSH and CDR2 is LQKENI. Trimming took 4 bases from V and 0 from J; bases not matched to a gene: 7. CDR3 in amino acids: CASSRLGLAGAANTGELFF. The CDR3 bases are TGTGCCAGCTCACGATTGGGACTAGCGGGGGCCGCGAACACCGGGGAGCTGTTTTTT.

V gene TRBV5-6 combines with J gene TRBJ2-3; D gene unclear. V was clipped by 0 bases and J by 0 bases, with 11 bases between them. Germline lookup yields CDR1 SGHDT and CDR2 YYEEEE. The length of the CDR3 is 16 residues. The CDR3 DNA reads TGTGCCAGCAGCTTGGTTGCGTCGCCCAGCACAGATACGCAGTATTTT. Amino acid sequence: CASSLVASPSTDTQYF.

The chain has TRBV10-3 and TRBJ1-6; 9 bases match TRBD1. The CDR3 consists of 15 residues. Per the germline V gene, CDR1 is ENHRY and CDR2 is SYGVKD. J was trimmed by 9 bases and V by 4 bases; bases with no gene match: 7. CDR3 bases: TGTGCCATCAGTGGTACAGGGGGCTTCGCTTCACCCCTCCACTTT. Residues: CAISGTGGFASPLHF.

This clone was recorded a few times. The chain is built from TRBV19 and TRBJ1-5; 8 bases map to TRBD1. V gave up 7 bases and J gave up 1 base; unmatched junction bases: 9. CDR3 length: 16 amino acids. Germline V CDR1 and CDR2: LNHDA, SQIVND (reference sequence). CDR3 sequence reads: CASNPTGVESNQPQHF. The DNA of the CDR3 is TGTGCCAGTAACCCGACAGGGGTAGAAAGCAATCAGCCCCAGCATTTT. Full variable domain (missing parts from reference TRBV19 and TRBJ1-5): DGGITQSPKYLFRKEGQNVTLSCEQNLNHDAMYWYRQDPGQGLRLIYYSQIVNDFQKGDIAEGYSVSREKKESFPLTVTSAQKNPTAFYLCASNPTGVESNQPQHFGDGTRLSIL.

The chain couples TRBV4-1 to TRBJ2-5; possibly TRBD1 for D (6 bases). The CDR3 extends over 16 amino acids. In germline, CDR1 is MGHRA, CDR2 YSYEKL. The ends were cut back, 0 bases at V and 1 base at J, with 12 bases in the middle. The CDR3 reads CASSQEGTLTQETQYF. The CDR3 coding sequence is TGCGCCAGCAGCCAAGAAGGGACACTAACCCAAGAGACCCAGTACTTC.

The chain combines TRBV7-2 with TRBJ2-5; D not resolved. Trimming removed 0 bases at V and 5 bases at J, with 13 bases between. This CDR3 is built from 15 residues. CDR1 SGHTA and CDR2 FQGNSA come from the germline V gene. In DNA form, the CDR3 reads TGTGCCAGCAGCTTAGCGGCAGGCGTCATTGAGACCCAGTACTTC. Its protein product is CASSLAAGVIETQYF.

J is TRBJ1-1 and V is TRBV7-2, with D perhaps matching TRBD1 (5 bases). CDR3 size: 15 residues. Germline assignment: CDR1 SGHTA and CDR2 FQGNSA. V dropped 3 bases and J dropped 4 bases, with 15 bases sitting between them. Here the CDR3 reads CASSFPTTARTEAFF. As DNA, the CDR3 is TGTGCCAGCAGCTTTCCCACGACAGCCCGCACTGAAGCTTTCTTT.

The chain couples TRBV19 to TRBJ1-3, with unresolved D. V lost 10 bases, J lost 0 bases, and 13 bases lay in between. The germline gives CDR1 LNHDA, CDR2 SQIVND (reference sequence). CDR3 length: 14 residues. CDR3 nucleotide sequence: TGTGCCACCCGCGGGCAAAACTCTGGAAACACCATATATTTT. This translates into CATRGQNSGNTIYF.

As concerns this clone: An end of the junction does not agree with germline; a read error may underlie this. The rearrangement links TRBV7-7 to TRBJ2-7; TRBD1 agrees at 8 bases. The CDR3 length is 15 residues. Germline-derived CDR1 and CDR2 are SSHAT and FNYEAQ (reference sequence). CDR3 DNA: TGTGCTAGCAGCGTATATCCGGGACAGGACTACGAGCAGTACTTC. This encodes CASSVYPGQDYEQYF.

The chain couples TRBV30 to TRBJ2-5, with D possibly TRBD1 on 5 matching bases. The germline CDR1 and CDR2 sequences are GTSNPN and SVGIG (reference sequence). The CDR3 loop spans 12 amino acids. Between the trimmed V and J ends, which lost 4 bases and 4 bases, there was a span of 10 bases. The CDR3 coding sequence is TGTGCCTGGAATCCCCAGGGAGAGACCCAGTACTTC. Its protein product is CAWNPQGETQYF.